This T cell receptor beta chain was documented in a study of post-analysis software for immune sequencing data. Overall study context: Some patients lacked subtype; others had relapsing-remitting, secondary progressive or progressive-relapsing disease. Broader study findings: Relative to controls, patients with multiple sclerosis showed significantly lower normalized Chao1 diversity. Samples sharing a preparation batch grouped tightly together when assessed by F measure. The study found TRBV5-6, TRBV5-1 and TRBV20-1 among a few TRBV segments more frequent in patients than controls.

Tagging with unique molecular identifiers was a feature of the TCR beta cDNA libraries. Roughly 0.5 million cDNA molecules were obtained from about 0.98 to 11 million T cells. TCRdb re-called the PCR reads with MiXCR, one entry per CDR3 protein. This sample carries 750,000 to 950,000 distinct CDR3 sequences, under 60% of them seen once, and the ten largest clones take 4.9%. CDR3 length: 12 amino acids. Germline V gene lookup returns CDR1 SQVTM and CDR2 ANQGSEA. Points on this clonotype: What it binds is unknown. Germline is not matched at one junction end, which may reflect a read error.

The chain couples TRBV29-1 to TRBJ2-2; D might be TRBD2 (6 bases). The clonotype originates from a girl aged 10 to 17 with multiple sclerosis. Sequenced sample: blood. CDR3 bases: TGCAACGTTGATGGAGGGCCCGGGGAGCTGTTTTTT. This codes for CNVDGGPGELFF.